The subject of this entry is one T cell receptor beta chain. What it recognizes is unknown. The CDR3 loop spans 16 amino acids. CDR1 LNHNV and CDR2 YYDKDF come from the germline V gene (reference sequence). The sample is drawn from a study of CXCR3-negative and CXCR3-positive naive CD8 T cells. Notes on the study in general: Naive cells positive for CXCR3 carried more hydrophobic TRB CDR3s than CXCR3-negative ones. Whereas both naive subsets had comparably high diversity, memory CD8+ cells had much lower diversity.

5' RACE that incorporated UMI labels was used to prepare the TRB cDNA libraries. One entry per CDR3 protein, without DNA, is what TCRdb gives after re-calling the 5' RACE reads. Listed are 7,000 to 8,000 distinct CDR3 sequences; around 1.5% falls within the top ten. Phenotypically, naive CD8+ T cells corresponded to CD45RO-CCR7+CD27+CD95-. The chain has TRBV15 and TRBJ2-1; TCRdb names TRBD1, which stays unverified in the absence of DNA. Sequences were obtained from naive CXCR3- CD8+ T cells from blood. Indicated subset: CD45RO-CCR7+CD27+CD95- naive CD8+ T cells lacking CXCR3 (TNR3-). The receptor comes from a human donor in good health. Some clones in this sample may be carry-over from other donors' samples. The CDR3 is CATRSGGGGALSEQFF.